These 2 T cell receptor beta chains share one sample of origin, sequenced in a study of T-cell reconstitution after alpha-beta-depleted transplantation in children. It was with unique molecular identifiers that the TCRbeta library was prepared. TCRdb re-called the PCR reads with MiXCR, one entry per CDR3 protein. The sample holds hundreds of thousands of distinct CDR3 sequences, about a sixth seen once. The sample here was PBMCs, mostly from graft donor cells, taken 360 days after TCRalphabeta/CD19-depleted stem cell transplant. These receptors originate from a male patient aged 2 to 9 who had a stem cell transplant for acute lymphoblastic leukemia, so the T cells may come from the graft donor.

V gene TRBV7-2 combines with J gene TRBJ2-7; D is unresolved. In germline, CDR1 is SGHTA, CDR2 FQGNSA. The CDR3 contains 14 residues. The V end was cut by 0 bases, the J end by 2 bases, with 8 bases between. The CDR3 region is CASSLAGFTYEQYF. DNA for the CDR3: TGTGCCAGCAGCTTAGCGGGCTTTACCTACGAGCAGTACTTC.

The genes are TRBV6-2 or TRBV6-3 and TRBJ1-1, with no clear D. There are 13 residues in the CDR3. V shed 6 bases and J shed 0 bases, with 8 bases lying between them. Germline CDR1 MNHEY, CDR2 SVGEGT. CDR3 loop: CASRPTLNTEAFF. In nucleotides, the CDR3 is TGTGCCAGCAGACCTACTCTGAACACTGAAGCTTTCTTT.